These 23 T cell receptor beta chains came from one sample sequenced in a study of T-cell reconstitution after alpha-beta-depleted transplantation in children. Construction of the TCRbeta library involved unique molecular identifiers. TCRdb ran MiXCR on the PCR reads and lists one entry per CDR3 protein. The sample has 500,000 or so distinct CDR3 sequences, over 25% seen once; the top ten hold under 3%. The source material was PBMCs from the stem cell graft donor, sampled from the stem cell graft. All receptors derive from a human donor who donated a stem cell graft to a child with aplastic anemia.

This clonotype showed up just a few times. The chain carries TRBV11-2 and TRBJ1-1; 9 positions match TRBD1. The CDR3 totals 15 residues. From germline, CDR1 is SGHAT and CDR2 FQNNGV. After removal of 4 bases from V and 5 bases from J, the junction contained 8 bases not matched to a gene. DNA of the CDR3: TGTGCCAGCAGCTCGGGAGGACAGGGGAATACTGAAGCTTTCTTT. It yields the protein CASSSGGQGNTEAFF. Supplemented by reference TRBV11-2 and TRBJ1-1, the full variable domain reads EAGVAQSPRYKIIEKRQSVAFWCNPISGHATLYWYQQILGQGPKLLIQFQNNGVVDDSQLPKDRFSAERLKGVDSTLKIQPAKLEDSAVYLCASSSGGQGNTEAFFGQGTRLTVV.

This clonotype appeared many times. The rearrangement links TRBV4-3 to TRBJ1-2, with D perhaps matching TRBD1 (5 bases). Trimming took off 2 bases at V and 3 bases at J, with 10 bases between the two ends. The CDR3 consists of 14 residues. Germline-derived CDR1 and CDR2 are LGHNA and YSLEER. The CDR3 region is CASSQQGMDYGYTF. In nucleotides, the CDR3 is TGCGCCAGCAGCCAACAGGGTATGGACTATGGCTACACCTTC.

V is TRBV7-8 and J is TRBJ2-1; D might be TRBD2 (5 bases). Germline CDR1 and CDR2: SGHVS and FQNEAQ. V was pared by 1 base and J by 10 bases, with 11 bases between. The CDR3 runs 13 residues. This CDR3 reads CASSLEERREQFF. DNA of the CDR3: TGTGCCAGCAGCTTAGAGGAGCGGAGAGAGCAGTTCTTC.

This CDR3 reads CSVVGQGGVTEAFF. Here the CDR3 DNA reads TGCAGCGTTGTGGGACAGGGGGGGGTTACTGAAGCTTTCTTT. V usage is TRBV29-1 and J usage is TRBJ1-1; TRBD1 agrees at 11 bases. The trim removed 4 bases at V and 5 bases at J, leaving 6 bases unmatched. Germline V gives CDR1 SQVTM, CDR2 ANQGSEA. The CDR3 has 14 amino acids.

The rearrangement links TRBV6-2 or TRBV6-3 to TRBJ2-5, with D uncertain. The CDR3 has 14 residues. Trimming took off 5 bases at V and 2 bases at J, with 12 bases between the two ends. Germline V gene data show CDR1 as MNHEY and CDR2 as SVGEGT. CDR3: CASSRPVVQETQYF. DNA for the CDR3: TGTGCCAGCAGTCGGCCCGTTGTGCAAGAGACCCAGTACTTC.

V gene TRBV29-1 combines with J gene TRBJ2-1; D perhaps matches TRBD1 (5 bases). CDR3 length equals 14 residues. Looked up from germline, CDR1 is SQVTM and CDR2 is ANQGSEA. V was cut by 4 bases and J by 5 bases, with 15 bases left in between. The CDR3 nucleotides read TGCAGCGTTGTCCCCAGGGCGCGAAACAATGAGCAGTTCTTC. This translates into CSVVPRARNNEQFF.

V and J are TRBV29-1 and TRBJ1-1, with D perhaps TRBD1 (6 bases). The V gene lost 7 bases and the J gene lost 2 bases, with 11 bases spanning the gap. This CDR3 has 12 amino acids. The germline gives CDR1 SQVTM, CDR2 ANQGSEA. The chain's CDR3 is CSARQVNTEAFF. The CDR3 DNA follows: TGCAGCGCTAGACAGGTAAACACTGAAGCTTTCTTT.

This clonotype has more than one count but fewer than ten. V is TRBV29-1 and J is TRBJ2-5, with D tentatively TRBD1 (5 bases). The CDR3 consists of 13 residues. CDR1 and CDR2 from the germline V gene are SQVTM and ANQGSEA. The V and J ends lost 6 bases and 5 bases respectively, with 16 bases between them. In nucleotides, the CDR3 is TGCAGCGTCGCCCCTAGGGGTCGGGAGACCCAGTACTTC. Protein: CSVAPRGRETQYF.

The rearrangement links TRBV20-1 to TRBJ2-7; possibly TRBD1 for D (6 bases). This CDR3 spans 14 amino acids. V dropped 5 bases and J dropped 1 base, with 15 bases sitting between them. Per germline, CDR1 DFQATT and CDR2 SNEGSKA (reference sequence). The DNA for the CDR3 is TGCAGTGCTTTACCTAAGGACAGATCCTACGAGCAGTACTTC. Protein: CSALPKDRSYEQYF.

The chain combines TRBV5-1 with TRBJ1-4, with D unresolved. V lost 4 bases, J lost 0 bases, and 19 bases lay in between. This CDR3 region has 18 residues. CDR1 and CDR2 (germline): SGHRS, YFSETQ. The CDR3 region is CASSPPWGTDATNEKLFF. CDR3 sequence (DNA): TGCGCCAGCAGCCCTCCCTGGGGTACCGATGCAACTAATGAAAAACTGTTTTTT.

The chain employs TRBV5-1 and TRBJ2-1; 9 nucleotides align to TRBD2. Germline trimming cut 3 bases from V and 6 bases from J; bases unmatched to any gene: 13. The CDR3 extends over 17 amino acids. Germline assignment: CDR1 SGHRS and CDR2 YFSETQ. This CDR3 reads CASSSSLAGRSANEQFF. The CDR3 coding sequence is TGCGCCAGCAGCTCTTCTCTAGCGGGAAGATCTGCCAATGAGCAGTTCTTC.

The table lists this clonotype with a few counts. V usage is TRBV27 and J usage is TRBJ2-1, with TRBD1 identical over 8 bases. V gave up 6 bases and J gave up 3 bases; unmatched junction bases: 13. CDR1 and CDR2 from the germline V gene are MNHEY and SMNVEV (reference sequence). The CDR3 extends over 17 amino acids. CDR3 residues: CASSPRFGQGYYNEQFF. CDR3 coding DNA: TGTGCCAGCAGCCCTAGGTTTGGACAGGGCTACTACAATGAGCAGTTCTTC.

V is TRBV12-3 or TRBV12-4 and J is TRBJ2-7; the match to TRBD1 covers 7 bases. The V and J ends lost 5 bases and 3 bases, in that order; junction bases with no gene match: 4. CDR3 length: 13 amino acids. CDR3 sequence: CASSPGQNYEQYV. CDR3 coding DNA: TGTGCCAGCAGTCCGGGACAGAACTACGAGCAGTACGTC.

The V call is TRBV19, the J call TRBJ2-2; the match to TRBD2 covers 7 bases. This CDR3 is 17 amino acids long. Looked up from germline, CDR1 is LNHDA and CDR2 is SQIVND (reference sequence). J lost 6 bases, V lost 0 bases, and 10 bases had no gene match. DNA for the CDR3: TGTGCCAGTAGTATAGATGCGGCGGGAGCTTCGGCCGGGGAGCTGTTTTTT. Amino acid sequence: CASSIDAAGASAGELFF.

This chain connects TRBV20-1 to TRBJ1-5; D ambiguous. Trimming stripped 0 bases from V and 2 bases from J, with 8 bases between. Germline CDR1 is DFQATT and CDR2 is SNEGSKA (reference sequence). The CDR3 runs to 14 residues. The CDR3 reads CSARDSVGNQPQHF. In DNA, the CDR3 is TGCAGTGCTAGAGACAGCGTGGGCAATCAGCCCCAGCATTTT.

The chain joins TRBV20-1 to TRBJ1-1, with a tentative D call TRBD1 (5 bases). Trimming removed 7 bases at V and 10 bases at J, with 22 bases between. The CDR3 contains 13 residues. In germline, CDR1 is DFQATT, CDR2 SNEGSKA (reference sequence). CDR3 nucleotide sequence: TGCAGTGTTAGTACTGGTCAGGGAGTCGGAGCTTTCTTT. Residues: CSVSTGQGVGAFF.

This clonotype was picked up a small number of times. As DNA, the CDR3 is TGTGCCAGCTCCAATGTAGGTCAGCCCCAGCATTTT. Its translation is CASSNVGQPQHF. The rearrangement uses TRBV6-1 and TRBJ1-5, with D unclear. Germline CDR1 reads MNHNS; CDR2 reads SASEGT. The CDR3 contains 12 residues. With 8 bases removed from V and 6 bases from J, the gap between germline ends came to 11 bases.

Only a few counts were recorded for this clonotype. CDR3 loop: CASGLQNTEAFF. Written as DNA, the CDR3 is TGTGCCAGCGGCTTACAGAACACTGAAGCTTTCTTT. The chain carries TRBV28 and TRBJ1-1; D gene uncertain. The V gene lost 8 bases and the J gene lost 1 base, with 8 bases spanning the gap. The germline gives CDR1 MDHEN, CDR2 SYDVKM. The CDR3 consists of 12 residues.

This clonotype was detected a few times. J is TRBJ1-1 and V is TRBV5-1; TRBD1 is a possible D gene (5 bases). Trimming removed 4 bases from V and 4 bases from J, with 20 bases in between. The CDR3 has 16 residues. The germline V gene has CDR1 SGHRS and CDR2 YFSETQ. This chain's CDR3 is CASSPVVGGAATEAFF. CDR3 DNA: TGCGCCAGCAGCCCCGTAGTCGGGGGAGCAGCCACTGAAGCTTTCTTT.

The V gene is TRBV5-5, the J gene TRBJ2-2; 10 bases agree with TRBD1. The V gene end was trimmed by 3 bases and the J gene end by 7 bases; junction bases not matched to a gene: 9. Germline V gives CDR1 SGHKS, CDR2 YYEKEE (reference sequence). This CDR3 has 16 amino acids. The CDR3 region is CASSSRDRGLGGELFF. The CDR3 bases are TGTGCCAGCAGCTCACGGGACAGGGGATTAGGCGGGGAGCTGTTTTTT.

The chain combines TRBV5-1 with TRBJ1-1; 9 bases map to TRBD1. The CDR3 has 15 residues. Per germline, CDR1 SGHRS and CDR2 YFSETQ. V dropped 4 bases and J dropped 5; count of bases not matched to a gene: 9. CDR3: CASSQTQGAGTEAFF. The CDR3 nucleotides read TGCGCCAGCAGCCAAACACAGGGGGCGGGTACTGAAGCTTTCTTT.

The CDR3 region has the DNA TGCAGTGTTAGGCAGGGGGTTCCTGAAGCTTTCTTT. This codes for CSVRQGVPEAFF. V gene TRBV20-1 combines with J gene TRBJ1-1; TRBD1 agrees at 7 bases. With V trimmed by 7 bases and J by 6 bases, 8 bases remained unmatched. This CDR3 comprises 12 residues. Germline V gives CDR1 DFQATT, CDR2 SNEGSKA (reference sequence).

This chain uses TRBV20-1 with TRBJ2-3; the D gene is possibly TRBD2 (6 bases). V was cut by 6 bases and J by 1 base, with 14 bases left in between. CDR1 is DFQATT, CDR2 SNEGSKA, per germline (reference sequence). The CDR3 covers 14 residues. This CDR3 reads CSAPTEGGTDTQYF. CDR3 in DNA: TGCAGTGCCCCGACGGAGGGTGGCACAGATACGCAGTATTTT.